This T cell receptor (beta chain) was sequenced during a study of OX40 agonist ivuxolimab in advanced cancers. Using immunoSEQ multiplex PCR, the repertoire was profiled, and TCRdb retains in-frame clones only, with some absent. The sample lists about 78,000 clones, under 90% occurring once. The germline V gene has CDR1 SGHAT and CDR2 FQDESV (reference sequence). CDR3 length: 15 amino acids. The J segment lost 3 bases and the V segment lost 5 bases, leaving 10 bases of the junction unmatched. Source: CD4+ or CD8+ T cells sorted from blood, taken in a trial of the OX40 agonist ivuxolimab. V usage is TRBV11-1 and J usage is TRBJ2-7, with 7 bases matching TRBD2. The TCR comes from an adult with an advanced solid tumor such as melanoma, head and neck, liver or kidney cancer. CDR3 DNA: TGTGCCAGCAGCCGTGGGGAGGGAGGAAGCTACGAGCAGTACTTC. This translates into CASSRGEGGSYEQYF.